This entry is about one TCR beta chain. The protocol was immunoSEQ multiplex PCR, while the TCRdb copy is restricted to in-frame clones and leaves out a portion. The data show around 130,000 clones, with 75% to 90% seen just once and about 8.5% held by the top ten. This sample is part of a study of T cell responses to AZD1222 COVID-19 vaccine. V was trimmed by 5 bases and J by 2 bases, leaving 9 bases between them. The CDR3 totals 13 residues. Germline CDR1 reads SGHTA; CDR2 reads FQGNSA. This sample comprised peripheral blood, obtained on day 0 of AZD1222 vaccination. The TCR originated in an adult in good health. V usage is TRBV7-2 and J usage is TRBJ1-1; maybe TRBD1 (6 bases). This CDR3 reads CASSVQGNTEAFF. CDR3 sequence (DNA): TGTGCCAGCAGCGTACAGGGAAACACTGAAGCTTTCTTT.